Here is one T cell receptor beta chain with its context. Its antigen is unidentified. This specimen belongs to a study of cytomegalovirus exposure and HLA in healthy donors. Study-wide context: A prior analysis found some 110 million unique TCR beta sequences from approximately 190 million T cells. Genotyping of under 500 donors showed that over 80% belonged to the Caucasian-associated ancestry cluster.

Whole-study results and caveats: Researchers counted 150 to 200 TCR beta chains as cytomegalovirus-associated. A few of the chains that were CMV-associated were confirmed in vitro to be specific for CMV antigens.

PCR involved 60 Vbeta and 13 Jbeta primers. Produced via immunoSEQ multiplex PCR; TCRdb's table is partial and in-frame only. The sample's table shows about 77,000 clones. The germline V gene has CDR1 MNHEY and CDR2 SMNVEV (reference sequence). The V end lost 2 bases, the J end lost 8 bases, and 12 bases lay between the germline ends. This CDR3 has 13 amino acids. The receptor's source is a man aged 45 to 65 in good health and CMV-seropositive. J is TRBJ1-2 and V is TRBV27; D is unresolved. The sample comprised PBMCs. This CDR3 reads CASSLATAGGYTF. The DNA for the CDR3 is TGTGCCAGCAGTTTAGCGACTGCTGGAGGCTACACCTTC.